This T cell receptor beta chain was profiled in a study of shared clonotypes between healthy human individuals. CDR1 is MNHEY, CDR2 SMNVEV, per germline (reference sequence). This CDR3 has 13 residues. V lost 3 bases and J lost 8, with 10 bases in between. Naive CD8 cells were CD45RO-negative, positively selected for CCR7, excluding terminally differentiated effector memory CD45RA+ cells. Sorted subsets were amplified in replicate PCRs using around 200 ng DNA, around 30,000 T cell genomes. Sequencing was performed with immunoSEQ multiplex PCR; in TCRdb, only in-frame clones are kept and a portion is missing. Among about 1.9 million clones, around 93% were seen once, and the ten largest hold under 2%.

The gene calls are TRBV27 and TRBJ2-2; weak D call: TRBD1 (5 bases). Sequences were obtained from naive CD8+ T cells from PBMCs. This receptor was obtained from a man younger than 35 in good health. Some clones in this sample may be carry-over from other donors' samples. The CDR3 protein is CASSFRGSGELFF. CDR3 bases: TGTGCCAGCAGTTTTAGGGGTTCGGGGGAGCTGTTTTTT.